This T cell receptor (beta chain) was identified in a study of T cell responses to AZD1222 COVID-19 vaccine. Study-wide results and caveats: There were mostly white British donors and more females than males, and clonal diversity was possibly underestimated.

Method: immunoSEQ multiplex PCR; TCRdb's copy keeps in-frame clones and lacks some. Of about 120,000 clones listed, about 92% are singletons. A word on this clone: Antigen: not known.

The V and J ends lost 1 base and 4 bases respectively, with 8 bases between them. This CDR3 has 13 residues. CDR1 and CDR2 from the germline V gene are SGDLS and YYNGEE. This chain links TRBV9 with TRBJ1-2; D gene uncertain. This TCR was sampled from an adult in good health. The sample consisted of peripheral blood, taken on day 0 of AZD1222 vaccination. The CDR3 bases are TGTGCCAGCAGCGTATCCAGGTTCTATGGCTACACCTTC. This gives the protein CASSVSRFYGYTF.